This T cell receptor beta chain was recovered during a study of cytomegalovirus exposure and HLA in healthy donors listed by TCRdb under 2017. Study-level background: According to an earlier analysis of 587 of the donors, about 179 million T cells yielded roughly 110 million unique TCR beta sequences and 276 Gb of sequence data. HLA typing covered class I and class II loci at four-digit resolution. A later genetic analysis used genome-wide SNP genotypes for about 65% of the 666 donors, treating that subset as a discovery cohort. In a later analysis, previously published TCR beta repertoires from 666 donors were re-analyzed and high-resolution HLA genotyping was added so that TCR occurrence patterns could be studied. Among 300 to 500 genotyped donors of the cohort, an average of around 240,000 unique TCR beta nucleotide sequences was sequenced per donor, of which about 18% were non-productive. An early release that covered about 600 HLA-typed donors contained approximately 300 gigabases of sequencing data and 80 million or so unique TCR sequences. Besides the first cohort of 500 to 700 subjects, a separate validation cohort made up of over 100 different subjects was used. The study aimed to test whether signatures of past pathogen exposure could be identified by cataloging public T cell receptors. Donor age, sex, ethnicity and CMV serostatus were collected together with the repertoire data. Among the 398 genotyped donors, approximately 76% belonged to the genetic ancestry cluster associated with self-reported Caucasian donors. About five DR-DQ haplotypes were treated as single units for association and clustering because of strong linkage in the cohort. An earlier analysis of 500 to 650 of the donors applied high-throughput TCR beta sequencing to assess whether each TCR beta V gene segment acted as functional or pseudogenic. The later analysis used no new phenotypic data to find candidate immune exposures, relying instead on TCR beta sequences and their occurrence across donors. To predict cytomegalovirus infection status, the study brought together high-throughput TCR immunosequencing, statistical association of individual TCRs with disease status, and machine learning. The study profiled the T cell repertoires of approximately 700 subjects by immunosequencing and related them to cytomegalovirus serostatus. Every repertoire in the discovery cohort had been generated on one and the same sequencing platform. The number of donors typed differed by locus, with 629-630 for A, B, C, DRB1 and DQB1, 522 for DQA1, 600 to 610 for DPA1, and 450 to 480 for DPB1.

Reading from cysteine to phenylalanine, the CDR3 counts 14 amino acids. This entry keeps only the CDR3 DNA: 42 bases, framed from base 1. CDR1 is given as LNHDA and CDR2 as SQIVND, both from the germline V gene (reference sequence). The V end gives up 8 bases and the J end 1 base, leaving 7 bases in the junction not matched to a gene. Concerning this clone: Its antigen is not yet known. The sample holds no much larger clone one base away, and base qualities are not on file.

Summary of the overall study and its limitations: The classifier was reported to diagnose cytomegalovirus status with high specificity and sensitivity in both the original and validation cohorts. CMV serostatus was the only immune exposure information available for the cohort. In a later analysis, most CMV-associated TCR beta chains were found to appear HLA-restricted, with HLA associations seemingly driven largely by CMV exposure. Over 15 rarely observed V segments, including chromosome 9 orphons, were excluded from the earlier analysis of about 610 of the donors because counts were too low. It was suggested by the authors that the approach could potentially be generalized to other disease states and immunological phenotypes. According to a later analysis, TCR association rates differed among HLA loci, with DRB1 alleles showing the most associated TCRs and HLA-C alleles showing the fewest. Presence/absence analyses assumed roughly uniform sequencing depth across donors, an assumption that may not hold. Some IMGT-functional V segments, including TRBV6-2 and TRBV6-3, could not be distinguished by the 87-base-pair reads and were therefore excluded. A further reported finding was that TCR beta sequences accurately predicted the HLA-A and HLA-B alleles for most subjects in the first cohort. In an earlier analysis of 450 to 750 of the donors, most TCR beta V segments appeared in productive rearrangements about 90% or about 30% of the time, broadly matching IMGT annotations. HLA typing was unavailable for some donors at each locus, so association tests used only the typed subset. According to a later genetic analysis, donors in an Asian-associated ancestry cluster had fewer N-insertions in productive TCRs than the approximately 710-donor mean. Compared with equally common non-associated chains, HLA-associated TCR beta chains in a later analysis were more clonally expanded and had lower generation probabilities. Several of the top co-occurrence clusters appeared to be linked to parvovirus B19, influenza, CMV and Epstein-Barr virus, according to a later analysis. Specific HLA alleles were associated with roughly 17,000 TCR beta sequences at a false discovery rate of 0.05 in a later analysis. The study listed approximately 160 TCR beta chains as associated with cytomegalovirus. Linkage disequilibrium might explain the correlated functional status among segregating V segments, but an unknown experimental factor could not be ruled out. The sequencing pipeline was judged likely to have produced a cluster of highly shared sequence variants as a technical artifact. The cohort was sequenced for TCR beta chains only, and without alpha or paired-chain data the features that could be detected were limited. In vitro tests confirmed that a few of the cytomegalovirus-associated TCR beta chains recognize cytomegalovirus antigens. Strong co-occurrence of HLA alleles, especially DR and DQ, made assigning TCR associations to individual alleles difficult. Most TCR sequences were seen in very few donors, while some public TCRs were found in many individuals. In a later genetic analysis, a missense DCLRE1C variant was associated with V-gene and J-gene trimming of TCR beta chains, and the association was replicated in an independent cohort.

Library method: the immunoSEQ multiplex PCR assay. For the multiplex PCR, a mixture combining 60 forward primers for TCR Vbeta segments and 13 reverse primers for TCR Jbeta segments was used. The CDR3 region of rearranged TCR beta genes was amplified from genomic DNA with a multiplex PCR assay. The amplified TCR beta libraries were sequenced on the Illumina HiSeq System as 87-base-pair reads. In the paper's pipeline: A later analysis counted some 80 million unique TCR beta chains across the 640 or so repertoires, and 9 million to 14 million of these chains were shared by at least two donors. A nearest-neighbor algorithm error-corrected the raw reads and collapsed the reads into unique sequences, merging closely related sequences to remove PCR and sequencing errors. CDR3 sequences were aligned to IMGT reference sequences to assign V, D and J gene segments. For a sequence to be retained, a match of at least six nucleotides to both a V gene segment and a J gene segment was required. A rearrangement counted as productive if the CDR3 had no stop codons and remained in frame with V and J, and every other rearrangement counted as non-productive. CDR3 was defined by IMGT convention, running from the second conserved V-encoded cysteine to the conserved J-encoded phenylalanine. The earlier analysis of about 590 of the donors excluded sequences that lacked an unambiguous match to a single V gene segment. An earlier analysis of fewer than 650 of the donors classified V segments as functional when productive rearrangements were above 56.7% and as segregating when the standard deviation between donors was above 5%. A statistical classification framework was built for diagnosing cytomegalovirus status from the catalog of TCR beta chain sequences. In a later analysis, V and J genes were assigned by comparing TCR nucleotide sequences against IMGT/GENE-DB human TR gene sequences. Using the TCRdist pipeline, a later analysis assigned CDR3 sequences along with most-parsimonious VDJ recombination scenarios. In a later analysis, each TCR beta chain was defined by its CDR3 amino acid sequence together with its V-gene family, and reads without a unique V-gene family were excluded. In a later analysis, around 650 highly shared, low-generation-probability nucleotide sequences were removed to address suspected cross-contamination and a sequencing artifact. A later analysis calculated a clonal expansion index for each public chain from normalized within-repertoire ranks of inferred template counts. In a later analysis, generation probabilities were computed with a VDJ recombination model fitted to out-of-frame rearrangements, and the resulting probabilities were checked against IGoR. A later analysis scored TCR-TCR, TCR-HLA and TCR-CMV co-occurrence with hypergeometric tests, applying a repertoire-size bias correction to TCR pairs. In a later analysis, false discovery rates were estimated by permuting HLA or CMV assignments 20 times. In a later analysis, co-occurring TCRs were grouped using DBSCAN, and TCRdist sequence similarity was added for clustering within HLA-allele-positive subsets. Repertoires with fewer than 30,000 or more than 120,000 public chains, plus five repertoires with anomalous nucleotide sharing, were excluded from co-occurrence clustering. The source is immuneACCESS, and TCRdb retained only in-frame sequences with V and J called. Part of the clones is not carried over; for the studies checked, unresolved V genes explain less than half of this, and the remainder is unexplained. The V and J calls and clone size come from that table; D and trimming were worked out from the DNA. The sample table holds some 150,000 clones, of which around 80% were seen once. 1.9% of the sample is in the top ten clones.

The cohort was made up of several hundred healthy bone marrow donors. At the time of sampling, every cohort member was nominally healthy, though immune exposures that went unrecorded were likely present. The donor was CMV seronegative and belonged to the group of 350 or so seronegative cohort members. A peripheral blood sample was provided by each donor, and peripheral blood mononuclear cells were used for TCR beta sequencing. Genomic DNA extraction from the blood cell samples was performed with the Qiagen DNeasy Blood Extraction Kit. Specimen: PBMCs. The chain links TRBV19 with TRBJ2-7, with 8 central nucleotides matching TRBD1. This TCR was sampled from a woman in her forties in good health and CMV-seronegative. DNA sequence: TGTGCCAGTGGGGAGACAGGGGCATCCTACGAGCAGTACTTC. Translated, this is CASGETGASYEQYF.